This T cell receptor beta chain comes out of a study of blood T cell repertoires in COVID-19. Study context: From T cells, B-cell-depleted T cells, or PBMCs came the material, which was cDNA or gDNA.

Per the original data handling: Quantification of nucleated cells was approximated via reference gene primer amplification. Method: immunoSEQ multiplex PCR; TCRdb's copy keeps in-frame clones and lacks some. V, J and clone size derive from that table, while D and trimming were established from the DNA sequence. The sample yields approximately 21,000 clones, roughly 80% seen once. This clone was detected only a few times. The CDR3 spans 14 residues. Germline V lookup: CDR1 SGHRS, CDR2 YFSETQ. Trimming removed 4 bases from V and 6 bases from J, with 16 bases in between. This chain joins TRBV5-1 and TRBJ1-1; D is perhaps TRBD1 (6 bases). The clonotype comes from a human donor in a cohort sampled during active COVID-19. The specimen was peripheral blood. The CDR3 spells CASSQQGVGAEAFF. CDR3 in DNA: TGCGCCAGCAGCCAACAGGGAGTGGGGGCTGAAGCTTTCTTT. The complete variable domain, with remaining parts taken from reference TRBV5-1 and TRBJ1-1, reads KAGVTQTPRYLIKTRGQQVTLSCSPISGHRSVSWYQQTPGQGLQFLFEYFSETQRNKGNFPGRFSGRQFSNSRSEMNVSTLELGDSALYLCASSQQGVGAEAFFGQGTRLTVV.